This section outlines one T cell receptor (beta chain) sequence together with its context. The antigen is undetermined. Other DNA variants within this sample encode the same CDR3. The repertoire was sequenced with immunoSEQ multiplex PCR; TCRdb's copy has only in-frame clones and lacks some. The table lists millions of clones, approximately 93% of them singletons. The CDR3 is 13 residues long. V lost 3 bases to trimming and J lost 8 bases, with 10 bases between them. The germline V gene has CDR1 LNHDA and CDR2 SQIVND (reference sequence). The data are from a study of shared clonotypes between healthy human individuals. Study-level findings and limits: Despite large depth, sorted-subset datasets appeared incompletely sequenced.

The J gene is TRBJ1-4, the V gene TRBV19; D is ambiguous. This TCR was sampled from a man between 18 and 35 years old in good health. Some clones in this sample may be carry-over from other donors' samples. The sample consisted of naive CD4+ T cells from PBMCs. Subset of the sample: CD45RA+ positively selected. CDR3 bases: TGTGCCAGTAGTATCGGACGAAGCGAAAAACTGTTTTTT. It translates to CASSIGRSEKLFF.